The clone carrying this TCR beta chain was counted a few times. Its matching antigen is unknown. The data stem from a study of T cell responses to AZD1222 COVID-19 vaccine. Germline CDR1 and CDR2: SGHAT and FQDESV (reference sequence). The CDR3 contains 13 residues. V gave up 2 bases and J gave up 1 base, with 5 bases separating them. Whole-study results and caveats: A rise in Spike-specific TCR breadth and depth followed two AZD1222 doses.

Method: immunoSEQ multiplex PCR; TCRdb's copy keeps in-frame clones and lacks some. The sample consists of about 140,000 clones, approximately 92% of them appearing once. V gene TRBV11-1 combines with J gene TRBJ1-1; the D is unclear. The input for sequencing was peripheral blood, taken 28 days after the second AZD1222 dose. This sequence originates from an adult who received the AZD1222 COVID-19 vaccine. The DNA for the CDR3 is TGTGCCAGCAGCTTACACAGGAACACTGAAGCTTTCTTT. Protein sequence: CASSLHRNTEAFF.